This TCR beta chain emerged from a study of shared clonotypes between healthy human individuals. Here immunoSEQ multiplex PCR was the method, and the copy in TCRdb shows in-frame clones only, minus some. Here the sample spans roughly 2.6 million clones, 85% to 95% being singletons. Germline CDR1 is MNHNS and CDR2 is SASEGT. V lost 3 bases, J lost 7 bases, and 12 bases lay in between. The CDR3 consists of 13 residues. The chain uses TRBV6-1 and TRBJ1-1; weak D call: TRBD1 (5 bases). Sequenced: naive CD4+ T cells sorted from blood. Subset reported: CD45RA+ positively selected. The sequence derives from a man between 18 and 29 years old in good health. The CDR3 sequence is CASSDRESGEAFF. In DNA, the CDR3 is TGTGCCAGCAGTGACAGGGAGTCTGGTGAAGCTTTCTTT.